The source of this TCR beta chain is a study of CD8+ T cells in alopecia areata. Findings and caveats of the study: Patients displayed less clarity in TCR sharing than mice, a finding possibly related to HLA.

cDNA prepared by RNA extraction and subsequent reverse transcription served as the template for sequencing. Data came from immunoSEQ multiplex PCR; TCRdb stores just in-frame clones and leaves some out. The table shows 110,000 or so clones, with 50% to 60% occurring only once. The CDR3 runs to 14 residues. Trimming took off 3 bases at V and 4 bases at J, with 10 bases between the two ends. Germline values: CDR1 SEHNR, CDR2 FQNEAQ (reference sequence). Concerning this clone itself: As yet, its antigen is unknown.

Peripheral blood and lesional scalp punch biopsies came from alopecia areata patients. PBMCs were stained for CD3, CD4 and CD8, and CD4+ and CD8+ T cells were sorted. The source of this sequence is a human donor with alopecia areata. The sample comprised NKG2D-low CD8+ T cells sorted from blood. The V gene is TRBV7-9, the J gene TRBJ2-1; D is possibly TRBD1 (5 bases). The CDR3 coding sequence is TGTGCCAGCAGCTTGCAAACAGGATACAATGAGCAGTTCTTC. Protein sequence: CASSLQTGYNEQFF.